This TCR beta chain appears in the sequencing data of a study of blood T cell repertoires in COVID-19. Turning to the study itself: COVID-19 samples, acute and convalescent, were from the United States, Italy and Spain. PBMCs, B-cell-depleted T cells, or T cells provided the cDNA or gDNA that made up the material.

This clone has more than one count but fewer than ten. Germline V gene sequence: CDR1 LNHDA, CDR2 SQIVND (reference sequence). The CDR3 has 13 residues. V dropped 8 bases and J dropped 6 bases, with 16 bases sitting between them. Authors' processing steps: It was from reference gene primer amplification that nucleated cell counts were estimated. Assay: immunoSEQ multiplex PCR; the TCRdb copy retains only in-frame clones and omits some. V and J calls and clone size come straight from that table; D and trimming were deduced from the DNA. The data hold 80,000 to 95,000 clones, with over 70% observed a single time.

The chain couples TRBV19 to TRBJ1-2; D ambiguous. Sequencing input: peripheral blood. This receptor was obtained from a woman aged 80 or over with active or convalescent COVID-19. This CDR3 reads CASRPKGVDGYTF. As DNA, the CDR3 is TGTGCCAGTCGCCCAAAGGGAGTGGATGGCTACACCTTC.